Listed here are 16 T cell receptor beta chains from one sample, sequenced in a study of control samples from healthy donors and cancer patients. The method was immunoSEQ multiplex PCR; TCRdb's version includes in-frame clones alone and lacks a portion of them. The profile shows over 100,000 clones, 80% to 95% of them singletons. Sequencing was performed on blood. These receptors originate from a middle-aged man in good health.

The V call is TRBV7-3, the J call TRBJ1-2, with D unresolved. Between the trimmed V and J ends, which lost 2 bases and 5 bases, there was a span of 15 bases. Germline V gene lookup returns CDR1 SGHTA and CDR2 FQGTGA. There are 15 residues in the CDR3. The CDR3 is CASSLGQVVGYGYTF. DNA of the CDR3: TGTGCCAGCAGCTTAGGGCAGGTTGTGGGGTATGGCTACACCTTC.

The J gene is TRBJ2-1, the V gene TRBV5-1; 10 nucleotides agree with TRBD2. This CDR3 comprises 17 residues. Germline V lookup: CDR1 SGHRS, CDR2 YFSETQ. V shed 3 bases, J shed 2 bases, and the junction held 8 bases outside the gene matches. The DNA of the CDR3 is TGCGCCAGCAGCTGGTCAATACTAGCGGGGACCTACAATGAGCAGTTCTTC. It is translated as CASSWSILAGTYNEQFF.

The chain combines TRBV9 with TRBJ1-1, with 7 bases identical to TRBD1. The CDR3 totals 15 residues. Germline lookup yields CDR1 SGDLS and CDR2 YYNGEE. V trimming: 0 bases; J trimming: 2 bases; junction bases outside the gene matches: 4. The CDR3 nucleotides are TGTGCCAGCAGCGTAGCTGCAGGGGGAAACACTGAAGCTTTCTTT. It yields the protein CASSVAAGGNTEAFF.

The chain joins TRBV7-8 to TRBJ1-2; D gene ambiguous. CDR3 size: 13 residues. Germline assignment: CDR1 SGHVS and CDR2 FQNEAQ. Trimming shortened V by 0 bases and J by 6 bases, and 8 bases separated the two germline ends. In nucleotides, the CDR3 is TGTGCCAGCAGCTTAGCGCGTGGCCATGGCTACACCTTC. Translated, it gives CASSLARGHGYTF.

The chain is built from TRBV7-9 and TRBJ1-1, with a tentative D call TRBD1 (5 bases). The CDR3 totals 16 residues. The germline V gene encodes CDR1 SEHNR and CDR2 FQNEAQ (reference sequence). The V and J ends lost 5 bases and 2 bases respectively, with 18 bases between them. DNA of the CDR3: TGTGCCAGCAGCCTGGGGCTTCATGGGTTCAACACTGAAGCTTTCTTT. It is translated as CASSLGLHGFNTEAFF.

Of note for this clone: The junction departs from the called germline gene at one end, perhaps through a read error. Written as DNA, the CDR3 is TGTGCTAGCAGCTTGGGCAGCAGCTCCTACAATGAGCAGTTCTTC. Its translation: CASSLGSSSYNEQFF. The chain combines TRBV7-7 with TRBJ2-1; no clear D gene. Per the germline V gene, CDR1 is SSHAT and CDR2 is FNYEAQ (reference sequence). CDR3 length: 15 residues.

The chain carries TRBV6-5 and TRBJ1-4; possible D gene TRBD1, 6 bases. The germline V and J ends were trimmed by 8 bases and 8 bases, with 21 bases remaining between them. The CDR3 totals 15 residues. Germline CDR1 reads MNHEY; CDR2 reads SVGAGI. The CDR3 here is CASETRTAGGEKLFF. DNA of the CDR3: TGTGCCAGCGAAACCCGGACAGCCGGTGGGGAAAAACTGTTTTTT.

This clone has only one observation. The chain links TRBV4-1 to TRBJ2-7; D unclear. The V gene's germline CDR1 is MGHRA and CDR2 YSYEKL. The V gene lost 1 base and the J gene lost 4 bases, with 17 bases spanning the gap. The CDR3 covers 16 residues. The DNA of the CDR3 is TGCGCCAGCAGCCAAGTCGTGGCAACTACCCCATACGAGCAGTACTTC. Translation gives CASSQVVATTPYEQYF.

This sequence joins TRBV18 and TRBJ2-5, with unresolved D. The CDR3 length is 12 residues. Germline CDR1 reads KGHSH; CDR2 reads LQKENI. With 2 bases removed from V and 4 bases from J, the gap between germline ends came to 5 bases. In nucleotides, the CDR3 is TGTGCCAGCTCACCAGGCGGAGAGACCCAGTACTTC. It specifies CASSPGGETQYF.

J is TRBJ1-2 and V is TRBV5-5; D gene uncertain. The germline CDR1 and CDR2 sequences are SGHKS and YYEKEE (reference sequence). The V end was cut by 0 bases, the J end by 3 bases, with 15 bases between. The length of the CDR3 is 16 residues. The CDR3 DNA reads as TGTGCCAGCAGCTTGGGGTGGGGTGCTCGGGACTATGGCTACACCTTC. The encoded protein is CASSLGWGARDYGYTF.

This clone was observed a handful of times. This chain links TRBV7-9 with TRBJ1-1; D not resolved. Germline-derived CDR1 and CDR2 are SEHNR and FQNEAQ (reference sequence). Trimming took off 6 bases at V and 10 bases at J, with 12 bases between the two ends. The CDR3 is made up of 11 amino acids. The DNA of the CDR3 is TGTGCCAGCAGGACCCCGCAGACAGCTTTCTTT. This sequence encodes CASRTPQTAFF. Looking up the rest from reference TRBV7-9 and TRBJ1-1 gives the full variable domain: DTGVSQNPRHKITKRGQNVTFRCDPISEHNRLYWYRQTLGQGPEFLTYFQNEAQLEKSRLLSDRFSAERPKGSFSTLEIQRTEQGDSAMYLCASRTPQTAFFGQGTRLTVV.

V gene TRBV11-2 combines with J gene TRBJ1-6; a weak D match, TRBD1 (5 bases). Germline V lookup: CDR1 SGHAT, CDR2 FQNNGV. Trimming stripped 5 bases from V and 10 bases from J, with 15 bases between. The CDR3 runs 14 residues. The CDR3 region is CASSPRTGGSPLHF. In nucleotides, the CDR3 is TGTGCCAGCAGCCCCCGGACCGGGGGGTCACCCCTCCACTTT. Full variable domain (remainder filled in from reference TRBV11-2 and TRBJ1-6): EAGVAQSPRYKIIEKRQSVAFWCNPISGHATLYWYQQILGQGPKLLIQFQNNGVVDDSQLPKDRFSAERLKGVDSTLKIQPAKLEDSAVYLCASSPRTGGSPLHFGNGTRLTVT.

V gene TRBV7-2 combines with J gene TRBJ1-4; 12 bases are a match to TRBD1. V was pared by 4 bases and J by 11 bases, with 11 bases of the junction left unmatched. The germline V gene has CDR1 SGHTA and CDR2 FQGNSA. CDR3 size: 16 residues. The CDR3 protein is CASSSDEGTGGGKLFF. The CDR3 DNA reads as TGTGCCAGCAGCTCGGATGAGGGGACAGGGGGCGGGAAACTGTTTTTT.

This chain uses TRBV7-8 with TRBJ2-7, with 7 bases aligning to TRBD1. V shed 5 bases and J 6 bases; nucleotides not matched to a gene: 4. Germline CDR1 SGHVS, CDR2 FQNEAQ. CDR3 length: 12 residues. The CDR3 loop reads CASSKQGREQYF. CDR3 coding DNA: TGTGCCAGCAGCAAACAGGGGCGCGAGCAGTACTTC. Full variable domain (outside the CDR3, taken from reference TRBV7-8 and TRBJ2-7): GAGVSQSPRYKVAKRGQDVALRCDPISGHVSLFWYQQALGQGPEFLTYFQNEAQLDKSGLPSDRFFAERPEGSVSTLKIQRTQQEDSAVYLCASSKQGREQYFGPGTRLTVT.

This clone occurred a few times. The V and J genes are TRBV5-4 and TRBJ2-7; 7 bases are a match to TRBD1. This CDR3 region has 15 residues. The V segment lost 2 bases and the J segment 3 bases; nucleotides outside the gene matches: 8. Germline CDR1 reads SGHNT; CDR2 reads YYREEE (reference sequence). The CDR3 spells CASSLKQGYIYEQYF. CDR3 bases: TGTGCCAGCAGCTTAAAACAGGGGTATATCTACGAGCAGTACTTC.

This clone was detected only a few times. This sequence joins TRBV19 and TRBJ1-1; TRBD1 matches 8 bases. The CDR3 spans 15 residues. After removal of 9 bases from V and 0 bases from J, the junction contained 9 bases not matched to a gene. Germline assignment: CDR1 LNHDA and CDR2 SQIVND (reference sequence). CDR3: CASFPGQAMNTEAFF. Written as DNA, the CDR3 is TGTGCCAGCTTTCCGGGACAGGCGATGAACACTGAAGCTTTCTTT. Full variable domain (missing parts from reference TRBV19 and TRBJ1-1): DGGITQSPKYLFRKEGQNVTLSCEQNLNHDAMYWYRQDPGQGLRLIYYSQIVNDFQKGDIAEGYSVSREKKESFPLTVTSAQKNPTAFYLCASFPGQAMNTEAFFGQGTRLTVV.